This TCR beta chain was recorded in a study of untreated major depressive disorder. Findings and caveats of the study: TRBV05-01 (Vbeta 5.1) usage was higher in CD4+ T cells of depressed patients than controls.

V lost 7 bases and J lost 4, with 14 bases in between. The CDR3 has 12 residues. Per germline, CDR1 SQVTM and CDR2 ANQGSEA. Excluded: major illness, comorbidity, regular medication, drug use, over 100 g alcohol weekly. About 29 ml of peripheral blood was collected per donor. Assay: immunoSEQ multiplex PCR; the TCRdb copy retains only in-frame clones and omits some. Of about 13,000 clones in the sample, around nine tenths were seen once. As regards this clone: Antigen: not known.

Sequences were obtained from CD4+ T cells from PBMCs. The J gene is TRBJ2-7, the V gene TRBV29-1; the D gene is possibly TRBD1 (6 bases). The clonotype originates from a woman aged 25 to 45 with major depressive disorder. CDR3 in amino acids: CSAQTGTYEQYF. CDR3 in DNA: TGCAGCGCTCAGACAGGTACTTACGAGCAGTACTTC.